There are a few counts of the clone carrying this T cell receptor (beta chain). This sample is drawn from a study of shared clonotypes between healthy human individuals. Study-wide context: For every donor, three CD4 naive, three CD4 memory, two CD8 naive and one CD8 memory plates were used.

The study separated CD4+ cells into CD45RA+ naive and CD45RA-negative memory subsets. The authors ran the assay at deep level. The protocol was immunoSEQ multiplex PCR, while the TCRdb copy is restricted to in-frame clones and leaves out a portion. This sample has under 2.5 million clones, with just under 95% found just once. Deletions cut 0 bases from V and 6 bases from J, with 13 bases between. Per germline, CDR1 SGHRS and CDR2 YFSETQ. This CDR3 is built from 15 residues. The TCR sequence derives from a young man in good health. Some clones in this sample may be carry-over from other donors' samples. Material: naive CD4+ T cells from PBMCs. Subset here: CD45RA+ positively selected. V usage is TRBV5-1 and J usage is TRBJ2-1; maybe TRBD2 (6 bases). The CDR3 DNA follows: TGCGCCAGCAGCTTGGACAGCGTAGCGGCCAATGAGCAGTTCTTC. The encoded protein is CASSLDSVAANEQFF. The full variable domain, its missing parts supplied by reference TRBV5-1 and TRBJ2-1, is KAGVTQTPRYLIKTRGQQVTLSCSPISGHRSVSWYQQTPGQGLQFLFEYFSETQRNKGNFPGRFSGRQFSNSRSEMNVSTLELGDSALYLCASSLDSVAANEQFFGPGTRLTVL.